The clone carrying this TCR beta chain appeared a few times. Its specificity is unknown. The sample belongs to a study of vaccination and CD4 T cells after COVID-19. Study as a whole: Convalescent cases consisted of six males and four females, of whom two were Hispanic.

Sequence data for DNA of cultured CD4+ T cells were generated by the Oncomine TCR Beta short-read assay. TCRdb passed the PCR reads through MiXCR, listing each CDR3 protein once. The sample includes approximately 25,000 distinct CDR3 sequences, around 62% of them seen just once. Treatment here: roughly ten-day PBMC culture with coronavirus spike peptide pools or control peptides (ViraFEST assay). First, ViraFEST expanded antigen-specific T cells with peptide pools, and next it sequenced the TCRs. V shed 6 bases and J shed 3 bases, with 17 bases lying between them. Germline lookup yields CDR1 MNHNS and CDR2 SASEGT. The CDR3 loop spans 15 amino acids.

The chain joins TRBV6-1 to TRBJ1-2; D may be TRBD1 (5 bases). Sequencing was performed on CD4+ T cells from blood, cultured in vitro. The TCR sequence derives from a human donor who had recovered from COVID-19. CDR3 residues: CASSGLSRQHYGYTF. Here the CDR3 DNA reads TGTGCCAGCAGCGGACTAAGTCGACAGCACTATGGCTACACCTTC.